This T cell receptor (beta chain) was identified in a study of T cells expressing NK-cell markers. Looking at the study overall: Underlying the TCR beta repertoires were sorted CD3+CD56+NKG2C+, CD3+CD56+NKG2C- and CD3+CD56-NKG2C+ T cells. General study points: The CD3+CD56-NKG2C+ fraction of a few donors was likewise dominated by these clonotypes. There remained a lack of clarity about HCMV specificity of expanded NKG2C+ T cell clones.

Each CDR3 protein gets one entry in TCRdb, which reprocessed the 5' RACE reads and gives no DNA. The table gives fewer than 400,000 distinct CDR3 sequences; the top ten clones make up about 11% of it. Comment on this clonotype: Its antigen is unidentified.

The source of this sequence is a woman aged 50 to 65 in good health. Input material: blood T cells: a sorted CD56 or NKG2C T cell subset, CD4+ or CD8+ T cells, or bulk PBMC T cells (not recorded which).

CDR3 residues: CASSLSISGRAGELFF. The chain links TRBV12-3 or TRBV12-4 to TRBJ2-2; lacking DNA, the TRBD2 call made by TCRdb goes unchecked. CDR3 length: 16 amino acids.